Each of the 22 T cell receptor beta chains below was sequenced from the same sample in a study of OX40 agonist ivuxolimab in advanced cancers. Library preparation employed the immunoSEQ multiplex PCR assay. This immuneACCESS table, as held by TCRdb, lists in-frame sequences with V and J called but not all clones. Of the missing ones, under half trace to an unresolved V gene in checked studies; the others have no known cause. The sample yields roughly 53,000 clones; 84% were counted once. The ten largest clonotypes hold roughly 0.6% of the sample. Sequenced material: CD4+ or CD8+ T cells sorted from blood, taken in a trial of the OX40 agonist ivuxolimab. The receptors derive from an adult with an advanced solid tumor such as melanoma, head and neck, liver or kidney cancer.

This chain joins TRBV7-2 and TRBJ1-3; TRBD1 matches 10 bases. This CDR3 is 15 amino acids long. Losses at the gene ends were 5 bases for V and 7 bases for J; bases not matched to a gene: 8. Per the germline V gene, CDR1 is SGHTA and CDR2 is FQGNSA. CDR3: CASSLVDRGWNTIYF. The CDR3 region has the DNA TGTGCCAGCAGCCTCGTGGACAGGGGGTGGAACACCATATATTTT. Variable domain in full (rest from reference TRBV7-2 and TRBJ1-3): GAGVSQSPSNKVTEKGKDVELRCDPISGHTALYWYRQSLGQGLEFLIYFQGNSAPDKSGLPSDRFSAERTGGSVSTLTIQRTQQEDSAVYLCASSLVDRGWNTIYFGEGSWLTVV.

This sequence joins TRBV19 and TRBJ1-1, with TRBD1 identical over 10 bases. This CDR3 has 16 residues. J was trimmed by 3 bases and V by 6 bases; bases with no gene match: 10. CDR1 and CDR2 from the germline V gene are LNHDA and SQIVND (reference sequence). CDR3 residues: CASSAPGQGKDTEAFF. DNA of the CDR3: TGTGCCAGTAGCGCTCCGGGACAGGGGAAAGACACTGAAGCTTTCTTT.

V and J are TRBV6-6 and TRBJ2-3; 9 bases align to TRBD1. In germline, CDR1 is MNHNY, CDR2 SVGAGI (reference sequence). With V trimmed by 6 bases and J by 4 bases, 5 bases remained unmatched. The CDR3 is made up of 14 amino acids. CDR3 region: CASSGQGSPDTQYF. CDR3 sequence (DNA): TGTGCCAGCAGCGGACAGGGGAGTCCAGATACGCAGTATTTT.

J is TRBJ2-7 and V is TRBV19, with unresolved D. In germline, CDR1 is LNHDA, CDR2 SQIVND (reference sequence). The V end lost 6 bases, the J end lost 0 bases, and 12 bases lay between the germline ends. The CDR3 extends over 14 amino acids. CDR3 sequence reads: CASSPTRDSYEQYF. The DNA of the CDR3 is TGTGCCAGTAGCCCCACCAGAGACTCCTACGAGCAGTACTTC.

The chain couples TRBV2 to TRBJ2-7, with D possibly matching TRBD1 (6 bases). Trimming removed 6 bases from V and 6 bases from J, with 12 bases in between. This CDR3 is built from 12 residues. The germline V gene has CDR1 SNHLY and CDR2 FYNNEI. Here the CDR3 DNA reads TGTGCCAGCAGACATACAGGGCTCGAGCAGTACTTC. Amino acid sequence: CASRHTGLEQYF. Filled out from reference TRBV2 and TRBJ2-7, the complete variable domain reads EPEVTQTPSHQVTQMGQEVILRCVPISNHLYFYWYRQILGQKVEFLVSFYNNEISEKSEIFDDQFSVERPDGSNFTLKIRSTKLEDSAMYFCASRHTGLEQYFGPGTRLTVT.

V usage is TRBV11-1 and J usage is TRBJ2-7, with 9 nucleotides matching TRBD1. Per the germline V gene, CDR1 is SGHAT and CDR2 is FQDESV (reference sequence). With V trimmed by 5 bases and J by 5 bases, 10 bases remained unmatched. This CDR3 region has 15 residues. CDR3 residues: CASSPGQGTVHEQYF. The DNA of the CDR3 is TGTGCCAGCAGCCCCGGACAGGGGACGGTCCACGAGCAGTACTTC.

The CDR3 bases are TGTGCCAGCAGCGGAACTAGCGGGGAGATCACAGATACGCAGTATTTT. Protein product: CASSGTSGEITDTQYF. The chain carries TRBV9 and TRBJ2-3; 10 nucleotides align to TRBD2. With V trimmed by 3 bases and J by 2 bases, 6 bases remained unmatched. The CDR3 runs to 16 residues. CDR1 SGDLS and CDR2 YYNGEE come from the germline V gene.

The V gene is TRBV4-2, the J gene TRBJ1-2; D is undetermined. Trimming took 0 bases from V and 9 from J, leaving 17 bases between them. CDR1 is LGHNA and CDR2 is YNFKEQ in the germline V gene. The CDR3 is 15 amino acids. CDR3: CASSQDSGNIRSYTF. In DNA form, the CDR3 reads TGTGCCAGCAGCCAAGATAGCGGAAACATCCGGAGCTACACCTTC.

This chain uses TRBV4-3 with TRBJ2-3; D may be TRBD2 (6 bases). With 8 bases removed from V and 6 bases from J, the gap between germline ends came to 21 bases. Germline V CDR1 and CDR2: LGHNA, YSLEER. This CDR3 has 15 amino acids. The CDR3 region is CASSPRTTVLDTQYF. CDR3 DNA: TGCGCCAGCTCCCCCCGGACTACCGTTTTGGATACGCAGTATTTT.

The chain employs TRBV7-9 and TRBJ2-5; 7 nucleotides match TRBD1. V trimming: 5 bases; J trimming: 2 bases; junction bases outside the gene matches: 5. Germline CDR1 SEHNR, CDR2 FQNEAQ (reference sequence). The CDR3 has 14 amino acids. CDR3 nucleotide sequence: TGTGCCAGCAGCACAGGGGCTATACAAGAGACCCAGTACTTC. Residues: CASSTGAIQETQYF.

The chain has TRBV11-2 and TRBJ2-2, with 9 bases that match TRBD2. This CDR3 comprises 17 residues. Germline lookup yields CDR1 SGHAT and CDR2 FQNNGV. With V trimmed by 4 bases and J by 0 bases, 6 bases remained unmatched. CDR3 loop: CASSWPQRGANTGELFF. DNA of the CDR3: TGTGCCAGCAGCTGGCCCCAGCGGGGGGCGAACACCGGGGAGCTGTTTTTT. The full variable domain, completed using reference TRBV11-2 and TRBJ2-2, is EAGVAQSPRYKIIEKRQSVAFWCNPISGHATLYWYQQILGQGPKLLIQFQNNGVVDDSQLPKDRFSAERLKGVDSTLKIQPAKLEDSAVYLCASSWPQRGANTGELFFGEGSRLTVL.

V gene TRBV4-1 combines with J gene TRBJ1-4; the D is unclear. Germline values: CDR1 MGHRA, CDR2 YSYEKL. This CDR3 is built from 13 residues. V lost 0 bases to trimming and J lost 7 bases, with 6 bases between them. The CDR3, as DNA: TGCGCCAGCAGCCAAGACCTCTTTGAAAAACTGTTTTTT. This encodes CASSQDLFEKLFF.

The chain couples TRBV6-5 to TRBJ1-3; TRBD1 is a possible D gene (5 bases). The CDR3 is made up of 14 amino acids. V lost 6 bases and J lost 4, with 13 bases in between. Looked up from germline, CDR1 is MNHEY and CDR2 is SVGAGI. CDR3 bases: TGTGCCAGCAGGGCCGGGGGGAGCGGAAACACCATATATTTT. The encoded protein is CASRAGGSGNTIYF.

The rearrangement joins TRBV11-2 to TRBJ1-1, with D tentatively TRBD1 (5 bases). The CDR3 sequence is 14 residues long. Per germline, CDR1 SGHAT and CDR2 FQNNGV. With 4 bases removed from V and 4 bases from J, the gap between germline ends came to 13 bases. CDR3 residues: CASSSHIDSTEAFF. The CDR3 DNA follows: TGTGCCAGCAGCTCACATATTGACAGCACTGAAGCTTTCTTT.

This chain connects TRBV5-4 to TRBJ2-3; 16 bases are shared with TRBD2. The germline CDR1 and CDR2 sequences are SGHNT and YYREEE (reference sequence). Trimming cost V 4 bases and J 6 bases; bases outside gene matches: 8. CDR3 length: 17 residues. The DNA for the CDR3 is TGTGCCAGCAGCATCACCGGGACTAGCGGGGGGGTGGATACGCAGTATTTT. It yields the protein CASSITGTSGGVDTQYF.

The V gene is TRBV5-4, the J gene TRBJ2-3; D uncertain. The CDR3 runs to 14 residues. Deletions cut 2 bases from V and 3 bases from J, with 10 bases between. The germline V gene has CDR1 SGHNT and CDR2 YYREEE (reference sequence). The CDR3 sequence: CASSFPDRTDTQYF. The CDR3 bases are TGTGCCAGCAGCTTCCCGGACCGTACAGATACGCAGTATTTT.

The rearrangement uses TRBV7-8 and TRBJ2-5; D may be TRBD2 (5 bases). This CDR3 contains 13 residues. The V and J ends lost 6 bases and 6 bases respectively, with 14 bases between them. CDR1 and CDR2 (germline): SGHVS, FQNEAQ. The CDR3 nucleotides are TGTGCCAGCAGGGGTCGGACTGGGAAGACCCAGTACTTC. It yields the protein CASRGRTGKTQYF.

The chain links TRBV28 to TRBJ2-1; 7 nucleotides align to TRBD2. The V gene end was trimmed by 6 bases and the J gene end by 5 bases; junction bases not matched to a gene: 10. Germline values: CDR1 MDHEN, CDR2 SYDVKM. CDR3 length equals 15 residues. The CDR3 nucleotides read TGTGCCAGCAGCCACCCTAGCGGTCATAACAATGAGCAGTTCTTC. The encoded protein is CASSHPSGHNNEQFF.

The CDR3 protein is CASSYRALSSYEQYF. The CDR3 nucleotides are TGTGCCAGCAGCTATAGGGCCCTGAGCTCCTACGAGCAGTACTTC. The V and J genes are TRBV5-5 and TRBJ2-7; D remains unclear. V lost 3 bases, J lost 0 bases, and 13 bases lay in between. Looked up from germline, CDR1 is SGHKS and CDR2 is YYEKEE (reference sequence). The CDR3 runs to 15 residues. Filled out from reference TRBV5-5 and TRBJ2-7, the complete variable domain reads DAGVTQSPTHLIKTRGQQVTLRCSPISGHKSVSWYQQVLGQGPQFIFQYYEKEERGRGNFPDRFSARQFPNYSSELNVNALLLGDSALYLCASSYRALSSYEQYFGPGTRLTVT.

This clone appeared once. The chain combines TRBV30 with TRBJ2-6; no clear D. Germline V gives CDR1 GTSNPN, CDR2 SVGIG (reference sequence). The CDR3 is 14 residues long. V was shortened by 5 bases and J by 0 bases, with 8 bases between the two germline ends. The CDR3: CAWDQSSGANVLTF. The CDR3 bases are TGTGCCTGGGACCAGAGCTCTGGGGCCAACGTCCTGACTTTC.

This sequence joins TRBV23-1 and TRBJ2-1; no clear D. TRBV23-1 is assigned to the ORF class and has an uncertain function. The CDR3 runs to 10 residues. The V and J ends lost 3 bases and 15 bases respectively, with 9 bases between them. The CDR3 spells CASSHPVRFF. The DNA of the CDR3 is TGCGCCAGCAGTCACCCGGTCAGGTTCTTC.

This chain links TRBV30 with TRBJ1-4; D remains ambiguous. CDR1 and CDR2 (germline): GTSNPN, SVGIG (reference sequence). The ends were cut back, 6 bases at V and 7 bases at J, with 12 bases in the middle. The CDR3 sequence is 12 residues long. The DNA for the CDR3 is TGTGCCTGCACGGAAAATGTTGAAAAACTGTTTTTT. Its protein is CACTENVEKLFF.